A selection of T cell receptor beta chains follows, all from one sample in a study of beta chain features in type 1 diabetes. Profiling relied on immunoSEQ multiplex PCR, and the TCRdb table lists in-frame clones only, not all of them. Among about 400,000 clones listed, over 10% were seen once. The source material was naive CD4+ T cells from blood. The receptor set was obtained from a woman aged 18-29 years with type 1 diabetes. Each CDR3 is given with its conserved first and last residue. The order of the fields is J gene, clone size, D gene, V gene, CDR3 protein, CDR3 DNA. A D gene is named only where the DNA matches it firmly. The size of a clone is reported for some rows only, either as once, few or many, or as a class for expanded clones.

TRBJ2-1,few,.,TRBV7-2,CASSLAAGDEQFF,TGTGCCAGCAGCTTAGCCGCAGGTGATGAGCAGTTCTTC
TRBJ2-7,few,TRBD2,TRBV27,CASRVAGLYEQYF,TGTGCCAGCAGGGTAGCGGGCCTCTACGAGCAGTACTTC
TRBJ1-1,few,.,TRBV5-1,CASSLAGGNTEAFF,TGCGCCAGCAGCTTGGCCGGCGGGAACACTGAAGCTTTCTTT
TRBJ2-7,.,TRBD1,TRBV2,CASGRAKGANYEQYF,TGTGCCAGCGGCCGGGCCAAGGGGGCCAACTACGAGCAGTACTTC
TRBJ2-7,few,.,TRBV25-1,CAATRPGSGEQYF,TGTGCCGCAACGAGGCCCGGGTCCGGCGAGCAGTACTTC
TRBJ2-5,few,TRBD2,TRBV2,CASNLGLAGAETQYF,TGTGCCAGCAACCTTGGACTAGCGGGAGCAGAGACCCAGTACTTC
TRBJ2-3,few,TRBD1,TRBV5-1,CASSLLDRATDTQYF,TGCGCCAGCAGCTTGTTGGACAGGGCAACGGATACGCAGTATTTT
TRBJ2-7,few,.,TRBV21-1,CAINRGGSYEQYF,TGTGCCATCAACAGGGGGGGTTCCTACGAGCAGTACTTC
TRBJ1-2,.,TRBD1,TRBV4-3,CASSQDTGGNGYTF,TGCGCCAGCAGCCAAGATACAGGGGGTAATGGCTACACCTTC
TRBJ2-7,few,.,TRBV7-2,CASSLGLGGGSDEQYF,TGTGCCAGCAGCTTAGGGTTGGGGGGAGGCTCGGACGAGCAGTACTTC
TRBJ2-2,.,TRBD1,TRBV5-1,CASSLPRQGAGELFF,TGCGCCAGCAGCTTACCCCGACAGGGTGCCGGGGAGCTGTTTTTT
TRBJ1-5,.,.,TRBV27,CASSLSRPPHAPQHF,TGTGCCAGCAGTTTATCGCGGCCCCCGCATGCGCCCCAGCATTTT
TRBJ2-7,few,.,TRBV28,CASSKDVEAAEQYF,TGTGCCAGCAGCAAGGATGTCGAGGCCGCCGAGCAGTACTTC
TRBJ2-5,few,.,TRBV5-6,CASSTAPRETQYF,TGTGCCAGCAGCACCGCCCCGAGGGAGACCCAGTACTTC
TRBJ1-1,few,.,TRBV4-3,CASSQGHSEAFF,TGCGCCAGCAGCCAAGGCCATAGTGAAGCTTTCTTT
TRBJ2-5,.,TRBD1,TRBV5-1,CASSWADRDQETQYF,TGCGCCAGCAGCTGGGCGGACAGGGACCAAGAGACCCAGTACTTC
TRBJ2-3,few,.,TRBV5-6,CASRYSGDTQYF,TGTGCCAGCAGGTATTCGGGAGATACGCAGTATTTT
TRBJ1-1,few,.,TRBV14,CASSQDRGTNTEAFF,TGTGCCAGCAGCCAAGACAGGGGTACGAACACTGAAGCTTTCTTT
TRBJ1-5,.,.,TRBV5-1,CASSRTGDQPQHF,TGCGCCAGCAGTCGCACAGGAGATCAGCCCCAGCATTTT
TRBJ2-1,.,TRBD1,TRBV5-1,CASRPRGFQGDEQFF,TGCGCCAGCCGGCCGAGGGGTTTTCAGGGGGATGAGCAGTTCTTC
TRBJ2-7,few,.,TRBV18,CASSPPGGNEQYF,TGTGCCAGCTCACCACCGGGCGGGAACGAGCAGTACTTC
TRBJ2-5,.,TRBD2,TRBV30,CAWRGSGSLETQYF,TGTGCCTGGAGAGGCAGCGGGAGCTTAGAGACCCAGTACTTC
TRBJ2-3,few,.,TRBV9,CASSSSVGSTDTQYF,TGTGCCAGCAGCAGTAGCGTCGGGAGCACAGATACGCAGTATTTT
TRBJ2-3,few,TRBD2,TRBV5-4,CASSGGTSGGADTQYF,TGTGCCAGCAGCGGCGGGACTAGCGGGGGGGCCGATACGCAGTATTTT
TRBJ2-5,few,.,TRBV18,CASSRINGETQYF,TGTGCCAGCTCACGTATCAACGGGGAGACCCAGTACTTC
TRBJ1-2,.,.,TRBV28,CASRSTGYTF,TGTGCCAGCAGGTCTACGGGCTACACCTTC
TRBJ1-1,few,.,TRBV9,CASSVGQGARTEAFF,TGTGCCAGCAGCGTAGGCCAAGGAGCACGGACTGAAGCTTTCTTT
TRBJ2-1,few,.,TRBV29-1,CSVERGHPRMYNEQFF,TGCAGCGTTGAAAGGGGTCATCCCCGAATGTACAATGAGCAGTTCTTC
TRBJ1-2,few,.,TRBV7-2,CASSPATSGLGGYTF,TGTGCCAGCAGCCCCGCGACATCAGGGTTGGGTGGCTACACCTTC
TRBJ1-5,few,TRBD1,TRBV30,CAWSVGQGTQPQHF,TGTGCCTGGAGTGTGGGACAGGGGACCCAGCCCCAGCATTTT
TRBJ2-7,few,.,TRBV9,CASSVADSYEQYF,TGTGCCAGCAGCGTAGCTGACAGCTACGAGCAGTACTTC
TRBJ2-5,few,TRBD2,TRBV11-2,CASSPRAGKETQYF,TGTGCCAGCAGCCCTCGAGCGGGAAAAGAGACCCAGTACTTC
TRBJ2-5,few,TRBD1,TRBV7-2,CASSPRGETQYF,TGTGCCAGCAGCCCCAGGGGGGAGACCCAGTACTTC
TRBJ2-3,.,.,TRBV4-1,CASSPLLVRRDTQYF,TGCGCCAGCAGCCCATTACTAGTCCGGAGAGATACGCAGTATTTT
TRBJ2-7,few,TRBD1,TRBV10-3,CAISPSGQGYEQYF,TGTGCCATCAGCCCCTCGGGACAGGGATACGAGCAGTACTTC
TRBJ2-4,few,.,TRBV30,CAWSVPVVGTLAKNIQYF,TGTGCCTGGAGTGTACCCGTTGTGGGGACACTAGCCAAAAACATTCAGTACTTC
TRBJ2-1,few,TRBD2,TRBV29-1,CSVLLAASYNEQFF,TGCAGCGTGTTACTAGCGGCAAGCTACAATGAGCAGTTCTTC
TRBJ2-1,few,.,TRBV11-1,CASSLESRGEQFF,TGTGCCAGCAGCTTAGAAAGCAGAGGGGAGCAGTTCTTC
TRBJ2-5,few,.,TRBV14,CASSPNRRVIETQYF,TGTGCCAGCAGCCCTAACCGCAGGGTGATAGAGACCCAGTACTTC
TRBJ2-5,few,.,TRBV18,CASSPPPRDTRSQYF,TGTGCCAGCTCACCACCACCCCGAGACACTCGATCCCAGTACTTC
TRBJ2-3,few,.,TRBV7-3,CASSFDRISTDTQYF,TGTGCCAGCAGCTTCGACAGGATAAGCACAGATACGCAGTATTTT
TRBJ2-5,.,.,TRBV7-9,CASRPSSAQETQYF,TGTGCCAGCAGGCCCTCTAGCGCCCAAGAGACCCAGTACTTC
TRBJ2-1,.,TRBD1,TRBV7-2,CASARLGTGLYNEQFF,TGTGCCAGCGCTCGCTTGGGGACAGGGCTTTACAATGAGCAGTTCTTC
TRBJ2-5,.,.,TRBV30,CAWSPTATGETQYF,TGTGCCTGGAGTCCTACTGCCACCGGAGAGACCCAGTACTTC
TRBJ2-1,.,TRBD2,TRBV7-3,CASSRTSGRGEQFF,TGTGCCAGCAGCAGGACTAGCGGGAGAGGGGAGCAGTTCTTC
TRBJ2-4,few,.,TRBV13,CASNQGLAKNIQYF,TGTGCCAGCAATCAGGGGCTAGCCAAAAACATTCAGTACTTC
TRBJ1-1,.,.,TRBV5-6,CASSPDLGNTEAFF,TGTGCCAGCAGCCCGGACTTGGGGAACACTGAAGCTTTCTTT
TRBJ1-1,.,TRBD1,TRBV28,CASSPGQGRTEAFF,TGTGCCAGCAGTCCGGGACAGGGTCGAACTGAAGCTTTCTTT
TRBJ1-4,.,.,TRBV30,CAWSVTGKGEKLFF,TGTGCCTGGAGTGTAACGGGGAAAGGTGAAAAACTGTTTTTT
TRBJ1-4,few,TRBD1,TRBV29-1,CSVGDRGTQLFF,TGCAGCGTTGGAGACAGGGGGACACAACTGTTTTTT
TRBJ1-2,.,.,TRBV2,CAISTRPEERGYTF,TGTGCCATCAGTACCAGGCCCGAAGAGCGGGGCTACACCTTC
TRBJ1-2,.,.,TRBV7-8,CASSLGQNRNGYTF,TGTGCCAGCAGCTTAGGGCAGAATCGTAATGGCTACACCTTC
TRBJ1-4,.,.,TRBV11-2,CASSYSRGYEKLFF,TGTGCCAGCAGCTATTCCAGGGGTTATGAAAAACTGTTTTTT